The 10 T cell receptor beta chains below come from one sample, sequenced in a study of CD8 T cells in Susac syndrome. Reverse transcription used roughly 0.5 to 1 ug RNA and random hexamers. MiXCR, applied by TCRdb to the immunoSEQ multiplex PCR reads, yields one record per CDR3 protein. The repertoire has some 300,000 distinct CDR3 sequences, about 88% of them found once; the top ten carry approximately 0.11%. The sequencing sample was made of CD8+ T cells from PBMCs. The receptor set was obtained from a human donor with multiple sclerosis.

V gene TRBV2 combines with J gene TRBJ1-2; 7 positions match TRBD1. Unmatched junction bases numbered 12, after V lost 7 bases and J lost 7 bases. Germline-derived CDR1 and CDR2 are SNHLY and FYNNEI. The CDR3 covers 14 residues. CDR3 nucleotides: TGTGCCAGCACGCCCGGACAGGACGTCTTTGGCTACACCTTC. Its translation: CASTPGQDVFGYTF.

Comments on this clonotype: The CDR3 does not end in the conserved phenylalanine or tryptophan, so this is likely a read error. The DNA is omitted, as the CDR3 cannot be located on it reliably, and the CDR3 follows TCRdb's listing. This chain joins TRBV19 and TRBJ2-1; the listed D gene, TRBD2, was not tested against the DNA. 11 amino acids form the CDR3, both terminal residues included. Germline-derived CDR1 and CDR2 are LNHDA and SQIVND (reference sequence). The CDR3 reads CASSMGLRWCL.

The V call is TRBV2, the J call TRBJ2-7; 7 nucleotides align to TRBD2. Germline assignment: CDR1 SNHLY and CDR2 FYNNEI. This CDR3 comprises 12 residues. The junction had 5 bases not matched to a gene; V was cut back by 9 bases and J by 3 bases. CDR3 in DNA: TGTGCCAGTCTGGGGGGGGTCTACGAGCAGTACTTC. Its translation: CASLGGVYEQYF.

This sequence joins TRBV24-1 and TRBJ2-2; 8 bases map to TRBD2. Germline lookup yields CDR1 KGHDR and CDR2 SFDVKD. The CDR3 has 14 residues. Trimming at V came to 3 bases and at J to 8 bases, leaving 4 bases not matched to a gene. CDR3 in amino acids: CATSDPAGVGELFF. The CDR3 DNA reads TGTGCCACCAGTGATCCAGCGGGAGTGGGGGAGCTGTTTTTT.

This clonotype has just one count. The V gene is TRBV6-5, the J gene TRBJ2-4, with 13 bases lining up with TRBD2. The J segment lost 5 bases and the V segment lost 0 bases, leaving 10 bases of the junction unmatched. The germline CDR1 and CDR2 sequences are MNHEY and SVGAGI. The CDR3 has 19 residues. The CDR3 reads CASSYSGTSGKWAQNIQYF. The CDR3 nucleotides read TGTGCCAGCAGTTACTCCGGGACTAGCGGGAAGTGGGCCCAAAACATTCAGTACTTC.

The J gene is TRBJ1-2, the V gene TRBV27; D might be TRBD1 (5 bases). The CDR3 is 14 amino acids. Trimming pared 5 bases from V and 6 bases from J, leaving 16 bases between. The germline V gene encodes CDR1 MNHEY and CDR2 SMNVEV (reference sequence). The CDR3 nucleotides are TGTGCCAGCAGTGCATCATATTCACAGGATGGCTACACCTTC. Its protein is CASSASYSQDGYTF.

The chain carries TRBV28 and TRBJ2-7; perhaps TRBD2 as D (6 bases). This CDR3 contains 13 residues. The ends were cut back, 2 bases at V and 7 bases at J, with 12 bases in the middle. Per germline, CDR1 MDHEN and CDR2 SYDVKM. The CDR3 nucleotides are TGTGCCAGCAGTTTACCGGGGACTGAAGAGCAGTACTTC. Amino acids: CASSLPGTEEQYF. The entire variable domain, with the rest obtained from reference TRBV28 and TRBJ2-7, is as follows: DVKVTQSSRYLVKRTGEKVFLECVQDMDHENMFWYRQDPGLGLRLIYFSYDVKMKEKGDIPEGYSVSREKKERFSLILESASTNQTSMYLCASSLPGTEEQYFGPGTRLTVT.

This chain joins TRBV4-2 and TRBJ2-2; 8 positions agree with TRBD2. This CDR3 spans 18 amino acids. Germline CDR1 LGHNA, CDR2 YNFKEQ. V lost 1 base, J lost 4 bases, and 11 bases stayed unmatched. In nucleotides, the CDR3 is TGTGCCAGCAGCCAAGGTGGGATGAGGCTAGCGGGCACCGGGGAGCTGTTTTTT. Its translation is CASSQGGMRLAGTGELFF.

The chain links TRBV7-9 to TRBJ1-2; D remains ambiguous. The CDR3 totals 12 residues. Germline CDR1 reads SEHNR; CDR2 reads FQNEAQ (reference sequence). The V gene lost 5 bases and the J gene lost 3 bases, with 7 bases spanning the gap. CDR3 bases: TGTGCCAGCAGCCCGGACGACTATGGCTACACCTTC. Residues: CASSPDDYGYTF.

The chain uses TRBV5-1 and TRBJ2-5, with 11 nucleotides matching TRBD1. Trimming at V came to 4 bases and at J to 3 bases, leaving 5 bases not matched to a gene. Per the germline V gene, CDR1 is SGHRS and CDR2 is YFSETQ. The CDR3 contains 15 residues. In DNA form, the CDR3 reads TGCGCCAGCAGCGACCCGGGACAGGGGGAAGAGACCCAGTACTTC. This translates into CASSDPGQGEETQYF.